The clone carrying this T cell receptor (beta chain) was counted ten times or more. Antigen: not known. Through Arm-PCR of CDR3 regions and iRepertoire HTBI primers, TCR beta libraries were built. In the study's own analysis: About 60 TRBV and about 14 TRBJ segments were identified across samples. TCRdb itself ran the multiplex PCR reads through MiXCR, one entry per CDR3 protein. In this record, the V and J calls reflect TCRdb's handling and not the investigators' own analysis. The sample consists of over 350,000 distinct CDR3 sequences, less than 25% of them appearing once. Time point of the sample: persistent/refractory GD, antithyroid drugs over 5 years with positive TRAb. RNA from PBMCs was the source of the TCR library. The data originate from a study of regulatory T cells in long-lasting Graves disease. About the research overall: Positive TSH receptor antibodies alongside over 5 years of antithyroid drugs were what marked Graves' disease as persistent.

Per germline, CDR1 MNHNS and CDR2 SASEGT. V lost 6 bases, J lost 0 bases, and 6 bases stayed unmatched. This CDR3 has 15 amino acids. Study-wide findings and caveats: Shared public clonotypes totalled fewer than 3,000 in persistent patients, compared with 966 in new patients.

This TCR derives from a female donor with Graves disease. This material consisted of peripheral blood mononuclear cells (PBMCs), taken when the disease was refractory, from a patient treated with antithyroid drugs. The chain joins TRBV6-1 to TRBJ2-7; 9 nucleotides align to TRBD1. This CDR3 reads CASRETGGNSYEQYF. The CDR3 DNA follows: TGTGCCAGCAGAGAAACAGGGGGCAACTCCTACGAGCAGTACTTC.